This T cell receptor (beta chain) came from a study of T cell repertoires in cytomegalovirus infection. Study-wide context: Recently identified HLA-C-restricted CMV epitopes were among the peptides used.

With V trimmed by 3 bases and J by 6 bases, 6 bases remained unmatched. This CDR3 spans 14 amino acids. Germline V lookup: CDR1 DFQATT, CDR2 SNEGSKA (reference sequence). Each CDR3 protein gets one entry after TCRdb re-called the reads with MiXCR. The repertoire holds about 570,000 distinct CDR3 sequences, with around two fifths as singletons. Concerning this clonotype: Antigen specificity is unknown.

The chain joins TRBV20-1 to TRBJ2-3; 10 nucleotides align to TRBD2. The TCR originated in a human donor in good health (CMV status not recorded). Some clones in this sample may be carry-over from other donors' samples. The sequences come from cultured PBMCs, collected from culture after CMV antigen stimulation. The CDR3 DNA is TGCAGTGCTAGGGTTGGGACTAGCGTCGATACGCAGTATTTT. Protein product: CSARVGTSVDTQYF.